This entry lists 9 T cell receptor beta chains sequenced from one sample in a study of T-cell memory formation after mild COVID-19. TCRdb independently ran MiXCR on the 5' RACE reads; one entry per CDR3 protein. The data contain 410,000 or so distinct CDR3 sequences, less than 25% of them singletons. Sequencing used PBMCs or a T cell subset sorted from them (not recorded which). These receptors originate from an adult woman who had mild COVID-19 (a few samples of this study predate the infection). Cell type and time point are not known.

The chain recombines TRBV7-2 with TRBJ2-1, with D perhaps matching TRBD1 (6 bases). The germline gives CDR1 SGHTA, CDR2 FQGNSA. Trimming stripped 5 bases from V and 7 bases from J, with 18 bases between. The CDR3 is made up of 15 amino acids. The CDR3 is CASSPPVGQRNEQFF. In DNA, the CDR3 is TGTGCCAGCAGCCCCCCCGTAGGACAGAGAAATGAGCAGTTCTTC.

The rearrangement uses TRBV5-4 and TRBJ2-5; D might be TRBD2 (6 bases). CDR1 is SGHNT and CDR2 is YYREEE in the germline V gene (reference sequence). V dropped 0 bases and J dropped 4 bases, with 13 bases sitting between them. This CDR3 contains 15 residues. The DNA for the CDR3 is TGTGCCAGCAGCTTGGAGGCGGGAAGGCGAGAGACCCAGTACTTC. It is translated as CASSLEAGRRETQYF.

This sequence joins TRBV5-1 and TRBJ1-4; D may be TRBD1 (6 bases). In germline, CDR1 is SGHRS, CDR2 YFSETQ. V lost 3 bases and J lost 8, with 14 bases in between. This CDR3 has 14 residues. The CDR3 DNA reads TGCGCCAGCAGCTCCGGGACACCCGAAGAAAAACTGTTTTTT. It specifies CASSSGTPEEKLFF.

This clonotype was detected a few times. This rearrangement joins TRBV20-1 to TRBJ1-2; 7 nucleotides agree with TRBD1. Per the germline V gene, CDR1 is DFQATT and CDR2 is SNEGSKA (reference sequence). The V segment lost 6 bases and the J segment 4 bases; nucleotides outside the gene matches: 8. The CDR3 totals 13 residues. The CDR3 here is CSATNRGVYGYTF. The CDR3 bases are TGCAGTGCGACTAACAGGGGTGTCTATGGCTACACCTTC.

The chain carries TRBV10-3 and TRBJ1-5, with 8 bases matching TRBD1. Trimming at V came to 10 bases and at J to 2 bases, leaving 7 bases not matched to a gene. This CDR3 contains 14 residues. CDR1 and CDR2 (germline): ENHRY, SYGVKD. The CDR3 DNA reads TGTGCCACGGCAGGGGACAGGCGCAATCAGCCCCAGCATTTT. It encodes CATAGDRRNQPQHF.

This clonotype was seen repeatedly, ten times or more. This chain links TRBV6-5 with TRBJ1-1; D is ambiguous. CDR3 length: 14 residues. With 2 bases removed from V and 2 bases from J, the gap between germline ends came to 9 bases. Germline V CDR1 and CDR2: MNHEY, SVGAGI. CDR3 amino acids: CASSYEGLNTEAFF. The CDR3 nucleotides are TGTGCCAGCAGTTACGAAGGGCTAAACACTGAAGCTTTCTTT.

A few counts support this clonotype. This chain joins TRBV5-1 and TRBJ1-1; possible D gene TRBD1, 5 bases. Germline values: CDR1 SGHRS, CDR2 YFSETQ. This CDR3 is 15 amino acids long. V was clipped by 3 bases and J by 1 base, with 13 bases between them. CDR3 residues: CASSSAPGANTEAFF. The CDR3 coding sequence is TGCGCCAGCAGCTCAGCTCCCGGGGCGAACACTGAAGCTTTCTTT.

This clonotype was seen at least ten times. This sequence joins TRBV5-5 and TRBJ2-7, with D perhaps matching TRBD1 or TRBD2 (5 bases each). The CDR3 is made up of 16 amino acids. Germline V lookup: CDR1 SGHKS, CDR2 YYEKEE (reference sequence). Trimming removed 0 bases from V and 4 bases from J, with 17 bases in between. The CDR3 region has the DNA TGTGCCAGCAGCTTGGGATCCGGGACGGAAACTTACGAGCAGTACTTC. Translation gives CASSLGSGTETYEQYF. The whole variable domain, filled in from reference TRBV5-5 and TRBJ2-7, reads DAGVTQSPTHLIKTRGQQVTLRCSPISGHKSVSWYQQVLGQGPQFIFQYYEKEERGRGNFPDRFSARQFPNYSSELNVNALLLGDSALYLCASSLGSGTETYEQYFGPGTRLTVT.

V is TRBV7-9 and J is TRBJ2-3, with TRBD2 identical over 10 bases. CDR3 size: 16 residues. Germline V gene sequence: CDR1 SEHNR, CDR2 FQNEAQ (reference sequence). The V gene end was trimmed by 6 bases and the J gene end by 3 bases; junction bases not matched to a gene: 9. CDR3 in amino acids: CASRSGPSGSTDTQYF. The CDR3 DNA is TGTGCCAGCAGATCGGGGCCTAGCGGGAGTACAGATACGCAGTATTTT.